These 28 T cell receptor beta chains share one sample of origin, sequenced in a study of graft-versus-host responses after intestinal transplantation. Their antigens are not known. The table came from immunoSEQ multiplex PCR; TCRdb's copy has only in-frame clones and leaves some out. The sample yields tens of thousands of clones, 94% seen once. Here the sequenced sample was unstimulated CD4+ T cells sorted from spleen or lymph node cells, taken before transplant. These receptors all stem from a human donor who was the organ donor for an intestinal transplant.

This clone came up once. V is TRBV7-9 and J is TRBJ1-4; D remains unclear. V was shortened by 6 bases and J by 7 bases, with 18 bases between the two germline ends. This CDR3 has 15 residues. Germline V gives CDR1 SEHNR, CDR2 FQNEAQ (reference sequence). The CDR3 protein is CASRQGPGDGEKLFF. The CDR3 DNA follows: TGTGCCAGCAGACAAGGGCCCGGGGATGGTGAAAAACTGTTTTTT.

The V and J genes are TRBV18 and TRBJ1-3; D is perhaps TRBD1 (5 bases). The CDR3 is 15 residues long. The germline V and J ends were trimmed by 2 bases and 0 bases, with 8 bases remaining between them. CDR1 is KGHSH, CDR2 LQKENI, per germline. CDR3 residues: CASSPTDSSGNTIYF. DNA for the CDR3: TGTGCCAGCTCACCAACAGACAGCTCTGGAAACACCATATATTTT.

The J gene is TRBJ2-7, the V gene TRBV5-1; tentatively, D is TRBD2 (5 bases). V gave up 4 bases and J gave up 6 bases, with 17 bases separating them. Germline-derived CDR1 and CDR2 are SGHRS and YFSETQ. CDR3 length: 14 residues. The CDR3 region has the DNA TGCGCCAGCAGCCTCGGCGGGCTCGTTCGCGAGCAGTACTTC. Its protein product is CASSLGGLVREQYF.

The chain joins TRBV7-7 to TRBJ2-1, with 8 bases aligning to TRBD1. V shed 5 bases and J 3 bases; nucleotides not matched to a gene: 6. In germline, CDR1 is SSHAT, CDR2 FNYEAQ (reference sequence). This CDR3 is built from 15 residues. DNA for the CDR3: TGTGCCAGCAGCCCGCGGACAGGGCACTACAATGAGCAGTTCTTC. The encoded protein is CASSPRTGHYNEQFF.

This chain connects TRBV28 to TRBJ2-7, with TRBD1 matching 8 bases. The CDR3 extends over 15 amino acids. Germline-derived CDR1 and CDR2 are MDHEN and SYDVKM. Losses at the gene ends were 7 bases for V and 2 bases for J; bases not matched to a gene: 10. The CDR3 spells CASTSQGDYAYEQYF. CDR3 bases: TGTGCCAGCACCTCACAGGGGGATTACGCCTACGAGCAGTACTTC.

In its sample, this clone was seen a few times. This rearrangement joins TRBV10-3 to TRBJ1-4; 11 bases map to TRBD1. Trimming took 4 bases from V and 8 from J; bases not matched to a gene: 3. Germline V CDR1 and CDR2: ENHRY, SYGVKD. The CDR3 covers 14 residues. CDR3 sequence reads: CAISGTGGGEKLFF. In nucleotides, the CDR3 is TGTGCCATCAGTGGGACAGGGGGCGGGGAAAAACTGTTTTTT.

V is TRBV5-5 and J is TRBJ1-5; D unresolved. V lost 4 bases and J 3 bases, leaving 11 bases between the germline ends. Germline CDR1 is SGHKS and CDR2 is YYEKEE (reference sequence). This CDR3 has 14 residues. The CDR3 DNA reads TGTGCCAGCAGCCCCTCGGATCTCAATCAGCCCCAGCATTTT. Its translation is CASSPSDLNQPQHF.

V and J are TRBV18 and TRBJ2-2; 9 bases match TRBD1. The CDR3 length is 15 residues. The germline V gene has CDR1 KGHSH and CDR2 LQKENI. V trimming: 6 bases; J trimming: 4 bases; junction bases outside the gene matches: 6. The CDR3 coding sequence is TGTGCCAGCTCCGCCGGGACAGGGAGCACCGGGGAGCTGTTTTTT. Translation gives CASSAGTGSTGELFF.

The V gene is TRBV9, the J gene TRBJ2-5; no definite D call. The length of the CDR3 is 16 residues. V was shortened by 1 base and J by 1 base, with 14 bases between the two germline ends. Germline V gives CDR1 SGDLS, CDR2 YYNGEE. CDR3 DNA sequence: TGTGCCAGCAGCGTATCGGCCACCTCCCGCCAAGAGACCCAGTACTTC. Protein sequence: CASSVSATSRQETQYF.

In regard to this clone: The same CDR3 arises from other DNA sequences in this sample as well. The V and J genes are TRBV7-2 and TRBJ1-1; D call uncertain. The germline CDR1 and CDR2 sequences are SGHTA and FQGNSA. The CDR3 is 13 residues long. The germline V and J ends were trimmed by 2 bases and 3 bases, with 7 bases remaining between them. For the CDR3, the DNA is TGTGCCAGCAGCTTATACCGGGACACTGAAGCTTTCTTT. Protein sequence: CASSLYRDTEAFF.

The genes are TRBV5-1 and TRBJ2-2; 10 positions agree with TRBD1. The germline gives CDR1 SGHRS, CDR2 YFSETQ. The CDR3 contains 16 residues. The V gene end was trimmed by 4 bases and the J gene end by 2 bases; junction bases not matched to a gene: 5. The CDR3 protein is CASSPGQGGNTGELFF. For the CDR3, the DNA is TGCGCCAGCAGCCCCGGACAGGGGGGTAACACCGGGGAGCTGTTTTTT.

This clone turned up a few times. The V call is TRBV5-1, the J call TRBJ2-7; D gene uncertain. The V gene's germline CDR1 is SGHRS and CDR2 YFSETQ. This CDR3 is 13 amino acids long. V was cut by 0 bases and J by 2 bases, with 6 bases left in between. The CDR3 loop is CASSLAGTYEQYF. As DNA, the CDR3 is TGCGCCAGCAGCTTGGCGGGTACCTACGAGCAGTACTTC.

This clone appeared a few times. V usage is TRBV5-5 and J usage is TRBJ2-7; 12 bases are shared with TRBD2. The germline V gene encodes CDR1 SGHKS and CDR2 YYEKEE (reference sequence). The trim removed 4 bases at V and 0 bases at J, leaving 5 bases unmatched. The CDR3 contains 16 residues. CDR3 loop: CASSVLAGGLSYEQYF. As DNA, the CDR3 is TGTGCCAGCAGCGTACTAGCGGGGGGCCTCTCCTACGAGCAGTACTTC.

The V call is TRBV9, the J call TRBJ1-5, with 8 bases matching TRBD1. This CDR3 spans 19 amino acids. Losses at the gene ends were 0 bases for V and 3 bases for J; bases not matched to a gene: 14. Germline CDR1 reads SGDLS; CDR2 reads YYNGEE. CDR3 nucleotide sequence: TGTGCCAGCAGCGTAGTCGCTGGTGGGGACAGGAAACTCAATCAGCCCCAGCATTTT. This encodes CASSVVAGGDRKLNQPQHF.

The chain recombines TRBV7-2 with TRBJ2-7; TRBD2 is a possible D gene (6 bases). Germline V CDR1 and CDR2: SGHTA, FQGNSA. The CDR3 length is 17 residues. Trimming removed 0 bases at V and 3 bases at J, with 18 bases between. As DNA, the CDR3 is TGTGCCAGCAGCTTAGCAGGTCCGGGGAGGTCAAACTACGAGCAGTACTTC. Translation: CASSLAGPGRSNYEQYF.

The CDR3 bases are TGTGCCAGCAGCTTCGGCCCAGGGGGCGTCCTTAGCACAGATACGCAGTATTTT. Its translation: CASSFGPGGVLSTDTQYF. The V and J genes are TRBV5-6 and TRBJ2-3; TRBD1 agrees at 8 bases. V shed 2 bases and J 0 bases; nucleotides not matched to a gene: 11. Looked up from germline, CDR1 is SGHDT and CDR2 is YYEEEE. The CDR3 is 18 residues long.

The chain recombines TRBV25-1 with TRBJ1-5; TRBD1 is a possible D gene (6 bases). The CDR3 loop spans 14 amino acids. The V end lost 4 bases, the J end lost 2 bases, and 9 bases lay between the germline ends. The germline gives CDR1 MGHDK, CDR2 SYGVNS. CDR3 residues: CASSARTGNQPQHF. The CDR3 DNA sequence: TGTGCCAGCAGTGCGAGGACAGGCAATCAGCCCCAGCATTTT.

The chain combines TRBV7-2 with TRBJ1-5; D is possibly TRBD1 (6 bases). Trimming left V 6 bases short and J 4 bases short, with 22 bases between. The germline V gene has CDR1 SGHTA and CDR2 FQGNSA. The CDR3 runs 17 residues. The CDR3 spells CASSLRFTGSTNQPQHF. The CDR3 DNA follows: TGTGCCAGCAGTTTAAGATTTACAGGGTCTACAAATCAGCCCCAGCATTTT.

Worth noting for this clone: Other DNA sequences of this sample code for an identical CDR3. This sequence joins TRBV7-9 and TRBJ1-2, with 7 bases fitting TRBD1. The J segment lost 5 bases and the V segment lost 1 base, leaving 4 bases of the junction unmatched. Germline lookup yields CDR1 SEHNR and CDR2 FQNEAQ (reference sequence). The CDR3 runs 14 residues. CDR3 sequence: CASSLGQGGYGYTF. For the CDR3, the DNA is TGTGCCAGCAGCTTAGGACAGGGCGGATATGGCTACACCTTC.

The chain employs TRBV7-9 and TRBJ1-1; possibly TRBD1 for D (6 bases). The CDR3 loop spans 16 amino acids. From germline, CDR1 is SEHNR and CDR2 FQNEAQ (reference sequence). V dropped 3 bases and J dropped 2 bases, with 16 bases sitting between them. The CDR3 DNA sequence: TGTGCCAGCAGCTTTACCTTGACAGGCCTTAACACTGAAGCTTTCTTT. This encodes CASSFTLTGLNTEAFF.

V is TRBV9 and J is TRBJ1-2, with 10 bases aligning to TRBD1. This CDR3 has 17 residues. V gave up 0 bases and J gave up 3 bases; unmatched junction bases: 8. Germline V gene lookup returns CDR1 SGDLS and CDR2 YYNGEE. In DNA form, the CDR3 reads TGTGCCAGCAGCGTAGCCCCGGGACAGGGGCTGTACTATGGCTACACCTTC. Amino acids: CASSVAPGQGLYYGYTF.

The chain is built from TRBV28 and TRBJ1-1; D may be TRBD1 (5 bases). In germline, CDR1 is MDHEN, CDR2 SYDVKM. Deletions cut 9 bases from V and 1 base from J, with 9 bases between. CDR3 length equals 12 residues. CDR3 coding DNA: TGTGCCAGTTGGGACGGGAACACTGAAGCTTTCTTT. Translating it yields CASWDGNTEAFF.

The chain links TRBV5-4 to TRBJ2-4; TRBD2 matches 7 bases. V trimming: 5 bases; J trimming: 0 bases; junction bases outside the gene matches: 2. Germline V gene data show CDR1 as SGHNT and CDR2 as YYREEE (reference sequence). The CDR3 is 14 residues long. CDR3 nucleotide sequence: TGTGCCAGCAGGACTAGCTTAGCCAAAAACATTCAGTACTTC. This encodes CASRTSLAKNIQYF.

The genes are TRBV6-6 and TRBJ1-5; no definite D call. This CDR3 comprises 11 residues. V shed 7 bases and J shed 11 bases, with 12 bases lying between them. The V gene's germline CDR1 is MNHNY and CDR2 SVGAGI (reference sequence). The CDR3 protein is CASKYVTAQHF. CDR3 bases: TGTGCCAGCAAATATGTCACGGCCCAGCATTTT.

This rearrangement joins TRBV5-1 to TRBJ1-2; D is perhaps TRBD1 (5 bases). The germline CDR1 and CDR2 sequences are SGHRS and YFSETQ. The V end lost 4 bases, the J end lost 6 bases, and 19 bases lay between the germline ends. The CDR3 loop spans 15 amino acids. CDR3 in DNA: TGCGCCAGCAGCCCGGGTCAGGGAGCGACCCATGGCTACACCTTC. This gives the protein CASSPGQGATHGYTF.

The V call is TRBV6-6, the J call TRBJ2-4; D call uncertain. There are 16 residues in the CDR3. Germline V lookup: CDR1 MNHNY, CDR2 SVGAGI (reference sequence). The V end was cut by 2 bases, the J end by 11 bases, with 22 bases between. CDR3 nucleotide sequence: TGTGCCAGCAGTTACGCGGCACTCGAGCAAAGGGCGTTTCAGTACTTC. It codes for CASSYAALEQRAFQYF.

The chain recombines TRBV29-1 with TRBJ2-5; TRBD1 might be the D (5 bases). The germline gives CDR1 SQVTM, CDR2 ANQGSEA. V was pared by 5 bases and J by 5 bases, with 12 bases between. CDR3 length: 12 residues. Here the CDR3 reads CSVCRAMETQYF. The CDR3 bases are TGCAGCGTTTGCAGGGCAATGGAGACCCAGTACTTC.

Here the CDR3 reads CSIRGLETQYF. The DNA for the CDR3 is TGCAGCATAAGGGGTCTGGAGACCCAGTACTTC. This rearrangement joins TRBV29-1 to TRBJ2-5, with D perhaps TRBD1 (5 bases). Germline loops: CDR1 SQVTM, CDR2 ANQGSEA. V lost 8 bases, J lost 5 bases, and 12 bases lay in between. CDR3 length equals 11 residues.